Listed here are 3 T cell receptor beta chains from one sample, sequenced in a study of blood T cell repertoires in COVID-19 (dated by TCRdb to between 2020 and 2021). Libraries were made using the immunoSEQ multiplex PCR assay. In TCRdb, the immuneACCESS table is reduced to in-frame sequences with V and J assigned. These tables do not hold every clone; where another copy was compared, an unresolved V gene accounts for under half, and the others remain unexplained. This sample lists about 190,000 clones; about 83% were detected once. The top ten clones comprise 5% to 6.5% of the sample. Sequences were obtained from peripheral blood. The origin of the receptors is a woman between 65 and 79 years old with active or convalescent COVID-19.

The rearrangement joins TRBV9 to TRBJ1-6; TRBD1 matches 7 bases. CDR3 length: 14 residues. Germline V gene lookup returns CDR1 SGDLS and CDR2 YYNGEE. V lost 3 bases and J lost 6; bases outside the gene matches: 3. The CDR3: CASSAGQVNSPLHF. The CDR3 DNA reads TGTGCCAGCAGCGCCGGACAGGTTAATTCACCCCTCCACTTT.

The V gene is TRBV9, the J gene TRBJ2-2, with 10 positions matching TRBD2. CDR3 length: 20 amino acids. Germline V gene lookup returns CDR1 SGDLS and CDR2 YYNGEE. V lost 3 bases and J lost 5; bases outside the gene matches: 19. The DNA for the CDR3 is TGTGCCAGCAGCGGGTACGGGGCTAGCGGGAGTGTAGCAGGGACCGGGGAGCTGTTTTTT. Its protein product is CASSGYGASGSVAGTGELFF.

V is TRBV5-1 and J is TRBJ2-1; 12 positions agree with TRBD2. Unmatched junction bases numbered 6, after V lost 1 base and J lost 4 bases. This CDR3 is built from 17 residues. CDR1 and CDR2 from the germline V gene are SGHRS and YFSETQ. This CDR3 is CASSLPGLAGPYNEQFF. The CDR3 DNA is TGCGCCAGCAGCTTGCCAGGACTAGCGGGACCATACAATGAGCAGTTCTTC.